This T cell receptor (beta chain) was sequenced during a study of cytomegalovirus exposure and HLA in healthy donors. The CDR3 length is 17 residues. V shed 4 bases, J shed 2 bases, and the junction held 8 bases outside the gene matches. Germline V lookup: CDR1 SGHTA, CDR2 FQGNSA. Regarding the study as a whole: Later on, a genetic analysis was performed. It linked a missense variant in DCLRE1C with V- and J-gene trimming of TCR beta. The study designated about 160 TCR beta chains cytomegalovirus-associated.

Remarks on this clone: What it binds is not known.

The study ran its PCR with 60 Vbeta and 13 Jbeta primers. Sequencing was performed with immunoSEQ multiplex PCR; in TCRdb, only in-frame clones are kept and a portion is missing. The sample includes 200,000 to 250,000 clones, 82% of them seen just once. The J gene is TRBJ2-1, the V gene TRBV7-2; 10 bases match TRBD2. The clonotype was recovered from a woman in her 40s in good health and CMV-seropositive. Sequenced: PBMCs. The CDR3 DNA reads as TGTGCCAGCAGCTGGGCTAGCGGGAGTCTCCCCTACAATGAGCAGTTCTTC. This gives the protein CASSWASGSLPYNEQFF. The entire variable domain, with the rest obtained from reference TRBV7-2 and TRBJ2-1, is as follows: GAGVSQSPSNKVTEKGKDVELRCDPISGHTALYWYRQSLGQGLEFLIYFQGNSAPDKSGLPSDRFSAERTGGSVSTLTIQRTQQEDSAVYLCASSWASGSLPYNEQFFGPGTRLTVL.